This TCR beta chain comes out of a study of shared clonotypes between healthy human individuals. Study-level results: Lower generation probabilities were found for non-shared clonotypes than for those shared by all four donors. Naive CD4 clonotype sharing across several donors was approximately 5%.

The table came from immunoSEQ multiplex PCR; TCRdb's copy has only in-frame clones and leaves some out. The sample lists 2.3 million or so clones, more than 80% occurring once. Per germline, CDR1 SGHTA and CDR2 FQGTGA. V lost 2 bases and J 5 bases, leaving 21 bases between the germline ends. CDR3 length: 17 amino acids. Of note for this clone: Antigen unknown.

The TCR was taken from a man between 18 and 35 years old in good health. Some clones in this sample may be carry-over from other donors' samples. The specimen sequenced was naive CD4+ T cells from PBMCs. Subset specified: CD45RA+ positively selected. The chain recombines TRBV7-3 with TRBJ2-5; TRBD2 might be the D (7 bases). The chain's CDR3 is CASSLGRGALSSETQYF. The CDR3 DNA reads TGTGCCAGCAGCTTAGGTCGGGGGGCTCTCAGCTCGGAGACCCAGTACTTC.